This entry lists 19 T cell receptor beta chains sequenced from one sample in a study of tumor-infiltrating lymphocytes in primary liver carcinoma. The input was 500 ng total RNA; TCR beta cDNA was made from it with a constant-region primer. Sequencing libraries for TCR beta derived from three nested multiplex PCR rounds that used slightly modified ARM-PCR. The first two PCR rounds used TRBV1-TRBV30 primers with a Cbeta primer, about 9 cycles each. TCRdb fed the multiplex PCR reads into MiXCR, producing one record per CDR3 protein. The sample lists some 190,000 distinct CDR3 sequences; less than 65% were seen once. Unsorted whole blood supplied the blood RNA, and germline DNA was isolated too. What was sequenced was peripheral blood. The receptors were gathered from a man between 40 and 49 years old with primary liver carcinoma and hepatitis B virus infection.

This clonotype was counted at least ten times. V is TRBV4-2 and J is TRBJ2-5; TRBD2 matches 7 bases. Germline lookup yields CDR1 LGHNA and CDR2 YNFKEQ. This CDR3 is built from 16 residues. Trimming removed 1 base from V and 4 bases from J; junction bases left unmatched: 9. CDR3 nucleotides: TGTGCCAGCAGCCAAGGTCTCGGGGGGTCGGGAGAGACCCAGTACTTC. Protein product: CASSQGLGGSGETQYF.

This clonotype was detected only once. The rearrangement joins TRBV12-3 or TRBV12-4 to TRBJ2-7; D is unresolved. Trimming removed 5 bases at V and 0 bases at J, with 14 bases between. The CDR3 sequence is 15 residues long. The CDR3 nucleotides read TGTGCCAGCAGTCCCAGCGTGGAAAGCTCCTACGAGCAGTACTTC. It codes for CASSPSVESSYEQYF.

Comments on this clonotype: Mismatch with germline at one junction end may stem from a read error. The rearrangement joins TRBV11-2 to TRBJ2-7, with a tentative D call TRBD2 (5 bases). CDR1 is SGHAT and CDR2 is FQNNGV in the germline V gene. The CDR3 is 16 amino acids. Here the CDR3 DNA reads TGTGCCGGCAGCTTAGAGGGTGGAGCTTCACCCTACGAGCAGTACTTC. As protein: CAGSLEGGASPYEQYF.

On this clonotype: Possible read error: a much larger clone is one base away. This chain connects TRBV11-2 to TRBJ1-4; 8 nucleotides agree with TRBD1. The germline CDR1 and CDR2 sequences are SGHAT and FQNNGV. The CDR3 runs 14 residues. V lost 1 base, J lost 10 bases, and 5 bases stayed unmatched. CDR3 residues: CASSLGQGTGKLFF. CDR3 DNA sequence: TGTGCCAGCAGCTTAGGACAGGGGACCGGAAAACTGTTTTTT.

This clonotype occurred many times. The gene calls are TRBV11-2 and TRBJ2-1; 7 bases are shared with TRBD2. Germline-derived CDR1 and CDR2 are SGHAT and FQNNGV. The CDR3 totals 16 residues. After removal of 4 bases from V and 0 bases from J, the junction contained 6 bases not matched to a gene. CDR3 loop: CASSSGGGASYNEQFF. In nucleotides, the CDR3 is TGTGCCAGCAGCTCGGGGGGAGGGGCCTCCTACAATGAGCAGTTCTTC.

In this sample, this clonotype turned up once. This sequence may be a read error, since a much larger clone differs from it by one base. The chain couples TRBV11-1 to TRBJ1-1, with 7 bases lining up with TRBD1. The length of the CDR3 is 15 residues. Germline CDR1 is SGHAT and CDR2 is FQDESV (reference sequence). For the CDR3, the DNA is TGTGCCAGCAGCTACGGACAGGCGGGGAACACTGAAGTTTTCTTT. Translating it yields CASSYGQAGNTEVFF.

In this sample, this clonotype turned up many times. The rearrangement uses TRBV12-3 or TRBV12-4 and TRBJ2-3; D is unclear. V shed 3 bases and J shed 6 bases, with 4 bases lying between them. There are 11 residues in the CDR3. The CDR3 region is CASSFFDTQYF. For the CDR3, the DNA is TGTGCCAGCAGTTTTTTTGATACGCAGTATTTT.

Notes on this clonotype: The conserved phenylalanine or tryptophan normally closing the CDR3 is absent here, so this likely arose from a read error. The chain employs TRBV11-2 and TRBJ1-1, with D uncertain. The CDR3 covers 11 residues. Per the germline V gene, CDR1 is SGHAT and CDR2 is FQNNGV. CDR3 bases: TGTGTCAGCAGCTTCTTGGGAGAAGCTTTCATT. Its translation is CVSSFLGEAFI.

With respect to this clonotype: The conserved closing phenylalanine or tryptophan is absent in this CDR3, likely reflecting a read error. The chain links TRBV25-1 to TRBJ1-6; D uncertain. Trimming took 4 bases from V and 7 from J, leaving 8 bases between them. The germline V gene has CDR1 MGHDK and CDR2 SYGVNS. The CDR3 loop spans 13 amino acids. CDR3 sequence: CASSAPGNSPLHS. The CDR3, as DNA: TGTGCCAGCAGTGCTCCGGGGAATTCACCCCTCCACTCT.

V usage is TRBV6-6 and J usage is TRBJ2-3; 8 nucleotides line up with TRBD2. The germline CDR1 and CDR2 sequences are MNHNY and SVGAGI (reference sequence). The CDR3 loop spans 15 amino acids. V trimming: 8 bases; J trimming: 0 bases; junction bases outside the gene matches: 7. CDR3 sequence (DNA): TGTGCCAGCTGCTATCTAGCGGGTAGCACAGATACGCAGTATTTT. It specifies CASCYLAGSTDTQYF.

The V gene is TRBV12-3 or TRBV12-4, the J gene TRBJ2-1; D is unclear. CDR3 size: 14 residues. Trimming cost V 6 bases and J 6 bases, with 15 bases left between them. CDR3 loop: CASRVLRRFNEQFF. The CDR3 coding sequence is TGTGCCAGCAGGGTGTTACGAAGATTCAATGAGCAGTTCTTC.

The chain carries TRBV5-5 and TRBJ1-2, with 10 bases fitting TRBD1. The V gene end was trimmed by 0 bases and the J gene end by 7 bases; junction bases not matched to a gene: 6. The germline V gene has CDR1 SGHKS and CDR2 YYEKEE (reference sequence). This CDR3 spans 15 amino acids. In DNA form, the CDR3 reads TGTGCCAGCAGCTTGGTGACAGGGGGCCCCTCTGGCTACACCTTC. Translating it yields CASSLVTGGPSGYTF.

With respect to this clonotype: Without the conserved terminal phenylalanine or tryptophan, this CDR3 likely stems from a read error. This sequence joins TRBV11-2 and TRBJ1-5; D might be TRBD1 (6 bases). Deletions cut 0 bases from V and 7 bases from J, with 13 bases between. The germline V gene encodes CDR1 SGHAT and CDR2 FQNNGV. This CDR3 comprises 15 residues. The CDR3 is CASSLDGGGGQPQHY. For the CDR3, the DNA is TGTGCCAGCAGCTTAGATGGAGGGGGTGGGCAGCCCCAGCATTAT.

In its sample, this clonotype was seen many times. The chain uses TRBV11-3 and TRBJ1-1; D gene unclear. CDR3 length equals 13 residues. V was cut by 1 base and J by 3 bases, with 6 bases left in between. Germline CDR1 reads SGHNT; CDR2 reads YENEEA. The CDR3 loop is CASSLGTHTEAFF. The CDR3 DNA is TGTGCCAGCAGCTTAGGGACGCACACTGAAGCTTTCTTT.

This clonotype has only a few counts. The CDR3 DNA sequence: TGTGCCAGCAGTGAAGGGACGACAGGGTTTACCTACGAGCAGTACTTC. This codes for CASSEGTTGFTYEQYF. The chain has TRBV2 and TRBJ2-7, with TRBD1 matching over 7 bases. CDR1 and CDR2 from the germline V gene are SNHLY and FYNNEI. The CDR3 totals 16 residues. J was trimmed by 2 bases and V by 1 base; bases with no gene match: 8.

The rearrangement uses TRBV5-4 and TRBJ1-1; a possible D gene is TRBD1 (6 bases). This CDR3 spans 13 amino acids. V gave up 4 bases and J gave up 3 bases, with 10 bases separating them. The germline gives CDR1 SGHNT, CDR2 YYREEE (reference sequence). CDR3 in amino acids: CASSGDTYTEAFF. The CDR3 bases are TGTGCCAGCAGCGGGGACACTTACACTGAAGCTTTCTTT.

Turning to this clonotype: This may be a read error: a much more frequent sequence differs by one nucleotide. The chain is built from TRBV11-2 and TRBJ1-2; D is uncertain. The length of the CDR3 is 13 residues. V lost 5 bases and J lost 10, with 17 bases in between. Germline CDR1 is SGHAT and CDR2 is FQNNGV. As DNA, the CDR3 is TGTGCCAGCAGCCCAAGCCTATCGGGTGACTACACCTTC. Translated, it gives CASSPSLSGDYTF.

Details on this clonotype: One end of the junction is discordant with germline, which a read error may explain. The genes are TRBV11-2 and TRBJ2-7; 9 nucleotides match TRBD1. The CDR3 is made up of 14 amino acids. Germline CDR1 reads SGHAT; CDR2 reads FQNNGV. The CDR3 DNA is TGTGCCAACAGCTCAAGACAGGGGGAGTACGAGCAGTACTTC. Translating gives CANSSRQGEYEQYF.

The rearrangement joins TRBV23-1 to TRBJ2-5, with D unclear. TRBV23-1 carries the ORF label, with uncertain function. Between the trimmed V and J ends, which lost 4 bases and 3 bases, there was a span of 9 bases. The CDR3 has 13 amino acids. In DNA, the CDR3 is TGCGCCAGCAGTCTGGGTAGAGAAGAGACCCAGTACTTC. It translates to CASSLGREETQYF.